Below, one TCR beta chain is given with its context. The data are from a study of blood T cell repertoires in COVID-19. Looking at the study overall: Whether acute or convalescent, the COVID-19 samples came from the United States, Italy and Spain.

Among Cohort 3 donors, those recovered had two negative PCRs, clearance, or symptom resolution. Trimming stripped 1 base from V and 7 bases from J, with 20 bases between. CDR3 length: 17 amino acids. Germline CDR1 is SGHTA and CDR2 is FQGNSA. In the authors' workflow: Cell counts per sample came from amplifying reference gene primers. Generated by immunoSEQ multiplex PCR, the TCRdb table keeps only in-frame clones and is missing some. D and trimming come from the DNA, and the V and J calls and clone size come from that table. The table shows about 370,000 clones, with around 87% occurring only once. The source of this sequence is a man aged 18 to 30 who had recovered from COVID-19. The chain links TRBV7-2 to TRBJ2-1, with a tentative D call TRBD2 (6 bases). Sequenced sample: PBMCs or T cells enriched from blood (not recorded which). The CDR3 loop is CASSLVPLMAGRNEQFF. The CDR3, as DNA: TGTGCCAGCAGCTTAGTACCTCTTATGGCAGGGAGGAATGAGCAGTTCTTC.